This TCR beta chain was documented in a study of shared clonotypes between healthy human individuals. Background on the study: Used for every donor were three CD4 naive, three CD4 memory, two CD8 naive and one CD8 memory plate.

This clone was seen only once. What it binds is not known. Other DNA sequences of this sample code for an identical CDR3. CD4+ cell separation produced CD45RA+ naive and CD45RA-negative memory subsets. Sequenced by immunoSEQ multiplex PCR; TCRdb stores in-frame clones only, minus some. The data show approximately 1.5 million clones, with approximately 98.5% seen just once and roughly 0.35% held by the top ten. This CDR3 is built from 13 residues. The V gene's germline CDR1 is MDHEN and CDR2 SYDVKM. Trimming removed 3 bases at V and 0 bases at J, with 2 bases between. The study's findings and limits: What rarefaction showed was incomplete sorted-subset sequencing despite large depth. Between a handful of donors, naive CD4 clonotypes were shared at a level of about 5%.

This TCR derives from a man aged 25 to 40 in good health. Sequenced: naive CD4+ T cells sorted from blood. Subset: CD45RA+ positively selected. The gene calls are TRBV28 and TRBJ2-2; no reliable D call. In DNA, the CDR3 is TGTGCCAGCAGTTTGTCGAACACCGGGGAGCTGTTTTTT. Amino acid sequence: CASSLSNTGELFF.